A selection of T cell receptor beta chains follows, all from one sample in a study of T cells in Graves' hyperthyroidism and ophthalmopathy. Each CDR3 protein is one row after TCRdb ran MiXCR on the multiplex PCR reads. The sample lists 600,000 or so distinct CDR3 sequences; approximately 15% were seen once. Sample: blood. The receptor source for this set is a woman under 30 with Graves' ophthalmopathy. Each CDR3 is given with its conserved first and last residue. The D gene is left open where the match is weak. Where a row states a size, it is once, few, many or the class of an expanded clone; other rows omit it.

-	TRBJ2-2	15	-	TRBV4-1	TGCGCCAGCAGCCAAGAAGTGACACCAAGCGGGGAGCTGTTTTTT	CASSQEVTPSGELFF
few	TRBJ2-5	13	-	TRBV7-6	TGTGCCAGCGCGCAGACCCCGAAAGAGACCCAGTACTTC	CASAQTPKETQYF
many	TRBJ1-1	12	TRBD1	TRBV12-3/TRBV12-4	TGTGCCAGCAGCCTGACAGGGGGTGAAGCTTTCTTT	CASSLTGGEAFF
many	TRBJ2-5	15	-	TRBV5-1	TGCGCCAGCAGCTTGGTAGCTAGCAATATAGAGACCCAGTACTTC	CASSLVASNIETQYF
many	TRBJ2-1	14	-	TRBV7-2	TGTGCCAGCAGGCGGGTCAACTCCTACAATGAGCAGTTCTTC	CASRRVNSYNEQFF
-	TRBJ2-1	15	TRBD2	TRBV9	TGTGCCAGCAGCCGACTAGCGGCTTCCTACAATGAGCAGTTCTTC	CASSRLAASYNEQFF
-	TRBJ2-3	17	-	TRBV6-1	TGTGCCAGCAGAGAGACTCTGGACGGGGGTTTTGCAGATACGCAGTATTTT	CASRETLDGGFADTQYF
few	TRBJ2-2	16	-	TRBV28	TGTGCCAGCACCCCTCCTGTGGTCTTTAACACCGGGGAGCTGTTTTTT	CASTPPVVFNTGELFF
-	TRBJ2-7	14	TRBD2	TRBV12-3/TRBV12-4	TGTGCCAGCAGACAAAGCGGGAAGTCCTACGAGCAGTACTTC	CASRQSGKSYEQYF
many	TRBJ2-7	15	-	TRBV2	TGTGCCAGCAGTCACCGCGCGTTCCAGAACTACGAGCAGTACTTC	CASSHRAFQNYEQYF
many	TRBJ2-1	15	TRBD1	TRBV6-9	TGTGCCAGCAGTCAGGGACAGGGGGTAGTCAATGAGCAGTTCTTC	CASSQGQGVVNEQFF
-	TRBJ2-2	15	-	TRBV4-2	TGTGTCAGCAGCCAATCCCCGACAGTCACCGGGGAGCTGTTTTTT	CVSSQSPTVTGELFF
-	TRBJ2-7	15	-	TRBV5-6	TGTGCCAGCAGCTTGATTGGGGGCTCAGCTGACGAGCAGTACTTC	CASSLIGGSADEQYF
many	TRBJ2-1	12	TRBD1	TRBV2	TGTGCCGGAGACAGGGGGCCTGATGAGCAGTTCTTC	CAGDRGPDEQFF
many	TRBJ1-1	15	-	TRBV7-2	TGTGCCAGCAGCCCATGGGACCGGGGTGGCACTGAAGCTTTCTTT	CASSPWDRGGTEAFF
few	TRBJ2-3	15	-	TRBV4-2	TGTGCCAGCAGCCGAAGTTGGAAGAGCACAGATACGCAGTATTTT	CASSRSWKSTDTQYF
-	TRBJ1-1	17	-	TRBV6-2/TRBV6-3	TGTGCCAGCAGTTACGGAACCTCAGGATCGGTGAACACTGAAGCTTTCTTT	CASSYGTSGSVNTEAFF
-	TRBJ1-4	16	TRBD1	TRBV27	TGTGCCAGCAGTTTAAACCCCTGGACAGGGAATGAAAAACTGTTTTTT	CASSLNPWTGNEKLFF
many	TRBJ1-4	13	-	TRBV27	TGTGCCAGCAGGGTCGCAACTAATGAAAAACTGTTTTTT	CASRVATNEKLFF
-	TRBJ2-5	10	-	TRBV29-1	TGCAGCGTCGTAAAAGAGACCCAGTACTTC	CSVVKETQYF
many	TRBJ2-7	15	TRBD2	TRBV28	TGTGCCAGCAGTCCGCTAGCGGGAGTCTCCTACGAGCAGTACTTC	CASSPLAGVSYEQYF
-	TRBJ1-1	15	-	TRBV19	TGTGCCAGTAGTCCGGTCACAGGGAGGGTCACTGAAGCTTTCTTT	CASSPVTGRVTEAFF
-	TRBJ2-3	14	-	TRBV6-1	TGTGCCAGCAGGGAACCGTCGGGAACAGATACGCAGTATTTT	CASREPSGTDTQYF
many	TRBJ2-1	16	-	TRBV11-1	TGTGCCAGCAGCCACGGTCGGCAGGGTACGCGCTATGAGCAGTTCTTC	CASSHGRQGTRYEQFF
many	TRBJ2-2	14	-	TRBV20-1	TGCAGTGCTAAGGCGGGGCGAAACACCGGGGAGCTGTTTTTT	CSAKAGRNTGELFF
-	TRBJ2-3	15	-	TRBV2	TGTGCCAGCAGTGAGTCTGGATCTAGCACAGATACGCAGTATTTT	CASSESGSSTDTQYF
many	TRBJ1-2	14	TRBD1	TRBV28	TGTGCCAGCAGTCCGGGGACAGGCGACTATGGCTACACCTTC	CASSPGTGDYGYTF
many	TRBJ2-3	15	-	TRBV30	TGTGCCTGGAGTCCTCGGGCTAGCACAAGAGATACGCAGTATTTT	CAWSPRASTRDTQYF
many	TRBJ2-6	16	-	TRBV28	TGTGCCAGCATCACGGCGGCGGAATCTGGGGCCAACGTCCTGACTTTC	CASITAAESGANVLTF
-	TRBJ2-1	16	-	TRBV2	TGTGCCAGCAGCCAAGAGGGGGGGAGGCACCCCAATGAGCAGTTCTTC	CASSQEGGRHPNEQFF
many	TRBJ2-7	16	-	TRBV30	TGTGCCTGGATTGGGGGCCTTCCAGAACAGAGCTACGAGCAGTACTTC	CAWIGGLPEQSYEQYF
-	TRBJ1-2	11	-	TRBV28	TGTGCCGGGGCAGGGAACTATGGCTACACCTTC	CAGAGNYGYTF
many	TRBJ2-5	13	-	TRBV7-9	TGTGCCAGCAGCCCCCCGAGCCAAGAGACCCAGTACTTC	CASSPPSQETQYF
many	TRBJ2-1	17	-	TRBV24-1	TGTGCCACCAGTGACCACCTTCACAGGAGCCCCTACAATGAGCAGTTCTTC	CATSDHLHRSPYNEQFF